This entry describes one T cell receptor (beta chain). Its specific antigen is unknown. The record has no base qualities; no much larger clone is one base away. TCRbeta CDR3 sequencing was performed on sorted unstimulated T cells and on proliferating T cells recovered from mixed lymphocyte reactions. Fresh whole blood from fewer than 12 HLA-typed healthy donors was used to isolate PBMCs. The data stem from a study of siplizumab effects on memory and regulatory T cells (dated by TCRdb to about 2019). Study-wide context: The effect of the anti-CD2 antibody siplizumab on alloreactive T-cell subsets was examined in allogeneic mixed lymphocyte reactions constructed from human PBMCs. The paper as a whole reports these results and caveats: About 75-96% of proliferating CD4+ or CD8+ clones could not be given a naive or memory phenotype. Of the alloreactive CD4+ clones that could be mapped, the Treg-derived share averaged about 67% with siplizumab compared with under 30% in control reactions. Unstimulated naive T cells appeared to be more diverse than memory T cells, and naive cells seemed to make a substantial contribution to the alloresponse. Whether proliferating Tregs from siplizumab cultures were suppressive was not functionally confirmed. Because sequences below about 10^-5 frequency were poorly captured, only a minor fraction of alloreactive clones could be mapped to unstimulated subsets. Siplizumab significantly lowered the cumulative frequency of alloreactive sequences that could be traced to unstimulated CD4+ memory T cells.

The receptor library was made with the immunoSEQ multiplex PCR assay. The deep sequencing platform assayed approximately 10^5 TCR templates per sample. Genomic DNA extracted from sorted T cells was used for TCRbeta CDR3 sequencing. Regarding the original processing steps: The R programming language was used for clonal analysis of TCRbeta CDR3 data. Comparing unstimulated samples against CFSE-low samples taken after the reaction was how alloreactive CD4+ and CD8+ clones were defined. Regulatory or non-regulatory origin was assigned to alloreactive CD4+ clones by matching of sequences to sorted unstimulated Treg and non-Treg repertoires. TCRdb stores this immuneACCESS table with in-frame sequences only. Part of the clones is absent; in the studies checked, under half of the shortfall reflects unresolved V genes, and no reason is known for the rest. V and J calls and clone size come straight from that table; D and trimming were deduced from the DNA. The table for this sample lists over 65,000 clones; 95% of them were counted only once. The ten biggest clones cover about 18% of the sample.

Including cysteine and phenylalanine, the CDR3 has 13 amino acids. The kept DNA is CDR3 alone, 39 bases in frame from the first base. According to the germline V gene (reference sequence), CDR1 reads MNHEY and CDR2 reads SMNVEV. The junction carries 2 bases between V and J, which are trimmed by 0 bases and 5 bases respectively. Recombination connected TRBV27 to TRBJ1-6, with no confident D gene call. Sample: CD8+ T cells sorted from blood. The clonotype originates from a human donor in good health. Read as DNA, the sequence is TGTGCCAGCAGTTTATCGCATAATTCACCCCTCCACTTT. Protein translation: CASSLSHNSPLHF.